This TCR beta chain was profiled in a study of cytomegalovirus exposure and HLA in healthy donors (dated 2017 in TCRdb). In terms of the full investigation: In an earlier analysis of around 540 of the donors, under 300 Gb of sequence data and 117 million unique TCR beta sequences from roughly 180 million T cells were reported. An early release that covered several hundred HLA-typed donors contained approximately 300 gigabases of sequencing data and around 85 million unique TCR sequences. Among the approximately 420 genotyped donors, more than 70% belonged to the genetic ancestry cluster associated with self-reported Caucasian donors. The study was designed to test whether signatures of past pathogen exposure could be identified by cataloging public T cell receptors. The study used immunosequencing to profile the T cell repertoires of under 700 subjects and linked those repertoires to cytomegalovirus serostatus. Along with the roughly 670-subject first cohort, a separate validation cohort of over a hundred different subjects was used. High-throughput TCR immunosequencing, statistical association of individual TCRs with disease status, and machine learning were combined to predict cytomegalovirus infection status. To study patterns of TCR occurrence, a later analysis re-analyzed previously published TCR beta repertoires from around 670 donors and added high-resolution HLA genotyping. In the later analysis, no new phenotypic data were used to find candidate immune exposures; instead, reliance was placed on TCR beta sequences and their occurrence across donors. To decide whether each TCR beta V gene segment behaved as functional or pseudogenic, an earlier analysis of approximately 600 of the donors relied on high-throughput TCR beta sequencing. Donor age, sex, ethnicity and CMV serostatus were compiled together with the repertoire data. In a later genetic analysis, genome-wide SNP genotypes for about three fifths of the 666 donors were used, and that subset was treated as a discovery cohort. Every repertoire in the discovery cohort had been generated on one and the same sequencing platform. Both class I and class II loci were covered by HLA typing, at four-digit resolution. The number of donors typed differed by locus, with 629-630 for A, B, C, DRB1 and DQB1, roughly 520 for DQA1, 600 to 610 for DPA1, and around 450 for DPB1. Five DR-DQ haplotypes were handled as single units for association and clustering because linkage in the cohort was strong. Across around 400 genotyped donors of the cohort, an average of approximately 240,000 unique TCR beta nucleotide sequences per donor were sequenced, and roughly a sixth of those sequences were non-productive.

Taken from cysteine to phenylalanine, the CDR3 has 15 residues. Only CDR3 DNA is held: 45 bases, read in frame from base 1. V loses 0 bases at its end and J loses 2 bases; junction bases beyond the gene matches: 2. The germline V gene gives CDR1 as SGHRS and CDR2 as YFSETQ. The cohort was made up of several hundred healthy bone marrow donors. Cohort members were all nominally healthy when sampled, although unrecorded immune exposures were likely present. The donor was CMV seropositive and was included in the group of 289 seropositive cohort members. A peripheral blood sample was provided by each donor, and peripheral blood mononuclear cells were used for TCR beta sequencing. Genomic DNA extraction from the blood cell samples was performed with the Qiagen DNeasy Blood Extraction Kit. Study-wide conclusions, independent of this receptor: Most TCR sequences were observed very rarely across donors, whereas some public TCRs were present in many individuals. Several of the top co-occurrence clusters appeared to be linked to parvovirus B19, influenza, CMV and Epstein-Barr virus, according to a later analysis. In a later analysis, most CMV-associated TCR beta chains were found to appear HLA-restricted, with HLA associations seemingly driven largely by CMV exposure. In a later analysis, TCR association rates were found to vary across HLA loci, with the most associated TCRs seen for DRB1 alleles and the fewest for HLA-C alleles. The authors suggested that the approach could potentially be generalized to other disease states and immunological phenotypes. In a later analysis, HLA-associated TCR beta chains showed more clonal expansion and lower generation probabilities than non-associated chains that were equally common. A cluster of highly shared sequence variants was judged likely to represent a technical artifact of the sequencing pipeline. Sequencing depth was assumed to be roughly uniform across donors in the presence/absence analyses, though that assumption may not hold. The study gave a list of about 160 TCR beta chains associated with cytomegalovirus. Because some donors lacked HLA typing at each locus, the association tests relied only on the typed subset. Some IMGT-functional V segments, including TRBV6-2 and TRBV6-3, could not be distinguished by the 87-base-pair reads and were therefore excluded. Linkage disequilibrium might explain the correlated functional status among segregating V segments, but an unknown experimental factor could not be excluded. An association between a missense DCLRE1C variant and V-gene and J-gene trimming of TCR beta chains was found in a later genetic analysis and replicated in an independent cohort. CMV serostatus was the only immune exposure information available for the cohort. Broadly in line with IMGT annotations, most TCR beta V segments showed up in productive rearrangements about 87% or about 30% of the time in an earlier analysis of 587 of the donors. Assigning TCR associations to individual alleles was difficult when HLA alleles, especially DR and DQ, strongly co-occurred. A later analysis associated 16,951 TCR beta sequences with specific HLA alleles at a false discovery rate of 0.05. A further reported finding was that TCR beta sequences accurately predicted the HLA-A and HLA-B alleles for most subjects in the first cohort. In a later genetic analysis, fewer N-insertions in productive TCRs were reported among donors in an Asian-associated ancestry cluster than the roughly 710-donor mean. In both the original and validation cohorts, the classifier was reported to diagnose cytomegalovirus status with high specificity and sensitivity. A few of the identified cytomegalovirus-associated TCR beta chains were confirmed in vitro to be specific for cytomegalovirus antigens. Because counts were too low, approximately 15 rarely observed V segments, including chromosome 9 orphons, were excluded from the earlier analysis of around 590 of the donors. The cohort was sequenced for TCR beta chains only, and without alpha or paired-chain data the features that could be detected were limited.

A word on this clone: Its antigen remains undetermined. No base qualities exist here, and no much larger clone lies one base off it.

Receptor libraries were prepared by the immunoSEQ multiplex PCR assay. For the multiplex PCR, a mixture combining 60 forward primers for TCR Vbeta segments and 13 reverse primers for TCR Jbeta segments was used. The CDR3 region of rearranged TCR beta genes was amplified from genomic DNA by a multiplex PCR assay. The Illumina HiSeq System was used to sequence the amplified TCR beta libraries as 87-base-pair reads. Per the source publication's procedure: In a later analysis, some 80 million unique TCR beta chains were counted across the 500 to 850 repertoires, and approximately 9.9 million of these chains were shared by at least two donors. To remove PCR and sequencing errors, raw reads were error-corrected and collapsed into unique sequences using a nearest-neighbor algorithm that merged closely related sequences. CDR3 sequences were aligned to IMGT reference sequences to assign V, D and J gene segments. For a sequence to be retained, a match of at least six nucleotides to both a V gene segment and a J gene segment was required. Rearrangements were called productive when the CDR3 lacked stop codons and stayed in frame with V and J; all others were non-productive. Following IMGT convention, CDR3 was defined as the stretch from the second conserved V-encoded cysteine to the conserved J-encoded phenylalanine. The earlier analysis of about 590 of the donors excluded sequences that lacked an unambiguous match to a single V gene segment. An earlier analysis of 587 of the donors called V segments functional above 56.7% productive rearrangements and segregating when the between-donor standard deviation exceeded 5%. A statistical classification framework was built to diagnose cytomegalovirus status from the catalog of TCR beta chain sequences. A later analysis assigned V and J genes by comparing TCR nucleotide sequences with IMGT/GENE-DB human TR gene sequences. Using the TCRdist pipeline, a later analysis assigned CDR3 sequences along with most-parsimonious VDJ recombination scenarios. A later analysis defined each TCR beta chain by its CDR3 amino acid sequence plus V-gene family, and excluded reads lacking a unique V-gene family. In a later analysis, 500 to 700 highly shared, low-generation-probability nucleotide sequences were removed to address suspected cross-contamination and a sequencing artifact. In a later analysis, a clonal expansion index for each public chain was calculated from normalized within-repertoire ranks of inferred template counts. A later analysis computed generation probabilities with a VDJ recombination model fitted to out-of-frame rearrangements, and checked the results against IGoR. Hypergeometric tests were used in a later analysis to score TCR-TCR, TCR-HLA and TCR-CMV co-occurrence, with a repertoire-size bias correction applied to the TCR pairs. In a later analysis, false discovery rates were estimated by permuting HLA or CMV assignments 20 times. In a later analysis, co-occurring TCRs were grouped with DBSCAN, and TCRdist sequence similarity was added when clustering was performed within HLA-allele-positive subsets. Repertoires with fewer than 30,000 or more than 120,000 public chains, plus five repertoires with anomalous nucleotide sharing, were excluded from co-occurrence clustering. Entries here come from immuneACCESS through TCRdb and include only in-frame sequences with V and J called. Some clones fail to appear in such tables; in the studies checked, an unresolved V gene covers under half of the shortfall, and the cause of the remainder is unknown. The DNA gave D and trimming, while V, J and clone size come from that table. The sample data list approximately 110,000 clones, and around 80% of these were observed just once. Of the sample, just under 3% is held by the ten largest clones.

This receptor was obtained from a woman younger than 35 in good health and CMV-seropositive. Material for sequencing was PBMCs. Rearrangement joined TRBV5-1 to TRBJ1-2; 9 middle bases align to TRBD1. DNA sequence: TGCGCCAGCAGCTTGGGGGGGACAGGGAACTATGGCTACACCTTC. Translation gives CASSLGGTGNYGYTF.